Presented here are 23 T cell receptor beta chains from one specimen sequenced in a study of blood T cells in healthy people across ages. A second PCR of about 7 to 12 cycles used a sample-barcoded 5' primer and a J-beta primer mix. Via MiXCR, TCRdb re-called the 5' RACE reads, giving one row per CDR3 protein. The sample has 1.8 million or so distinct CDR3 sequences, approximately 40% seen once. Sequencing used blood. These receptors came from a human donor in good health.

The chain links TRBV9 to TRBJ2-5; tentatively, D is TRBD2 (7 bases). CDR1 is SGDLS, CDR2 YYNGEE, per germline. Trimming removed 3 bases from V and 5 bases from J, with 17 bases in between. CDR3 length equals 15 residues. CDR3 DNA: TGTGCCAGCAGCGCCCGACGGGGGGCTGGTGAGACCCAGTACTTC. Its protein is CASSARRGAGETQYF.

The J gene is TRBJ2-7, the V gene TRBV20-1; 7 positions match TRBD1. Losses at the gene ends were 5 bases for V and 4 bases for J; bases not matched to a gene: 8. The CDR3 is 13 amino acids. The germline V gene has CDR1 DFQATT and CDR2 SNEGSKA (reference sequence). CDR3 nucleotides: TGCAGTGCTGGAAACCGGGACAGATACGAGCAGTACTTC. It translates to CSAGNRDRYEQYF.

A few counts support this clonotype. V is TRBV6-1 and J is TRBJ1-5; a weak D match, TRBD1 (6 bases). Germline V gene sequence: CDR1 MNHNS, CDR2 SASEGT. V shed 3 bases and J shed 8 bases, with 14 bases lying between them. The CDR3 runs to 14 residues. The CDR3 DNA sequence: TGTGCCAGCAGTGACCGGGACATCTTCGAGCCCCAGCATTTT. It yields the protein CASSDRDIFEPQHF.

This clonotype was seen more than once but under ten times. V is TRBV25-1 and J is TRBJ1-6, with D possibly matching TRBD1 (6 bases). Germline V lookup: CDR1 MGHDK, CDR2 SYGVNS. The CDR3 is made up of 15 amino acids. V was clipped by 10 bases and J by 6 bases, with 19 bases between them. Here the CDR3 DNA reads TGTGCCATCTACATACCAGGCAGGGGTAATTCACCCCTCCACTTT. Its translation: CAIYIPGRGNSPLHF.

The J gene is TRBJ2-1, the V gene TRBV9; possible D gene TRBD2, 6 bases. With the DNA end fitting TRBJ2-7 better, the J assignment may be wrong. Germline V gene sequence: CDR1 SGDLS, CDR2 YYNGEE. CDR3 length equals 14 residues. CDR3 loop: CASSVEVADNEQYF. In nucleotides, the CDR3 is TGTGCCAGCAGCGTAGAGGTAGCGGACAATGAGCAGTACTTC.

This chain joins TRBV10-3 and TRBJ2-5, with TRBD1 identical over 12 bases. The J call may not be correct, given that the DNA end is closer to TRBJ2-7. Germline V gives CDR1 ENHRY, CDR2 SYGVKD. The CDR3 has 15 amino acids. CDR3 loop: CAISESGTGGNEQYF. The CDR3 nucleotides are TGTGCCATCAGTGAGTCCGGGACAGGGGGCAACGAGCAGTACTTC.

DNA for the CDR3: TGTGCCAGCACTATTAGAGGAACCACAGATACGCAGTATTTT. Protein product: CASTIRGTTDTQYF. The chain employs TRBV12-3 or TRBV12-4 and TRBJ2-3; no firm D call. CDR3 length: 14 amino acids. Between the trimmed V and J ends, which lost 7 bases and 2 bases, there was a span of 13 bases.

V gene TRBV4-2 combines with J gene TRBJ1-2; D gene unclear. Trimming pared 2 bases from V and 6 bases from J, leaving 10 bases between. The germline V gene has CDR1 LGHNA and CDR2 YNFKEQ. The CDR3 extends over 13 amino acids. CDR3 sequence reads: CASSQPLTDGYTF. The CDR3 DNA is TGTGCCAGCAGCCAACCTCTGACTGATGGCTACACCTTC.

The CDR3 region has the DNA TGTGCCAGCAGTAGGGGGTTTGGCGGGGAGCTGTTTTTT. It yields the protein CASSRGFGGELFF. The rearrangement uses TRBV6-2 or TRBV6-3 and TRBJ2-2; weak D call: TRBD1 (6 bases). Per germline, CDR1 MNHEY and CDR2 SVGEGT. Trimming took off 5 bases at V and 7 bases at J, with 11 bases between the two ends. CDR3 size: 13 residues.

V and J are TRBV28 and TRBJ1-5, with TRBD1 matching over 9 bases. This CDR3 spans 18 amino acids. Per germline, CDR1 MDHEN and CDR2 SYDVKM. J was trimmed by 5 bases and V by 6 bases; bases with no gene match: 17. CDR3 nucleotides: TGTGCCAGCAGCCTTAACAGGGGGCAAAGGTCGAGCGATCAGCCCCAGCATTTT. This sequence encodes CASSLNRGQRSSDQPQHF.

The chain recombines TRBV6-2 or TRBV6-3 with TRBJ1-1, with D uncertain. Germline V CDR1 and CDR2: MNHEY, SVGEGT. This CDR3 region has 14 residues. V lost 5 bases to trimming and J lost 1 base, with 11 bases between them. The CDR3 bases are TGTGCCAGCAGTCTGCGGCGAACGAACACTGAAGCTTTCTTT. Translated: CASSLRRTNTEAFF.

This chain joins TRBV12-3 or TRBV12-4 and TRBJ1-1; 9 positions match TRBD1. The CDR3 has 16 amino acids. Losses at the gene ends were 8 bases for V and 3 bases for J; bases not matched to a gene: 13. This chain's CDR3 is CASGPGRDRVYTEAFF. The DNA for the CDR3 is TGTGCCAGCGGCCCCGGGAGGGACAGGGTGTACACTGAAGCTTTCTTT.

V is TRBV18 and J is TRBJ2-3, with 7 bases matching TRBD1. CDR3 length: 12 residues. The trim removed 3 bases at V and 9 bases at J, leaving 3 bases unmatched. Germline values: CDR1 KGHSH, CDR2 LQKENI. CDR3 region: CASSPGDSTQYF. The CDR3 coding sequence is TGTGCCAGCTCACCTGGGGACAGCACGCAGTATTTT.

This clonotype was detected only a few times. The rearrangement uses TRBV7-2 and TRBJ2-1; D might be TRBD2 (5 bases). The CDR3 covers 17 residues. Germline V gene sequence: CDR1 SGHTA, CDR2 FQGNSA. V dropped 4 bases and J dropped 7 bases, with 23 bases sitting between them. The CDR3 reads CASSSTPGLGNQNEQFF. DNA for the CDR3: TGTGCCAGCAGCTCAACCCCCGGACTGGGGAACCAGAATGAGCAGTTCTTC.

This chain connects TRBV9 to TRBJ1-2; D remains ambiguous. V was shortened by 0 bases and J by 6 bases, with 15 bases between the two germline ends. The germline gives CDR1 SGDLS, CDR2 YYNGEE. This CDR3 has 15 amino acids. This CDR3 is CASSVEDQAVNGYTF. Here the CDR3 DNA reads TGTGCCAGCAGCGTAGAGGATCAGGCTGTTAATGGCTACACCTTC.

This chain connects TRBV27 to TRBJ2-1, with TRBD1 matching over 10 bases. This CDR3 contains 18 residues. Germline V CDR1 and CDR2: MNHEY, SMNVEV (reference sequence). The ends lost 2 bases at V and 14 bases at J; junction bases unmatched: 21. The CDR3 nucleotides read TGTGCCAGCAGTTTACTGTACCCGAGACAGGGGGCTACGTTTAATGAGTTCTTC. Protein product: CASSLLYPRQGATFNEFF.

This clonotype was seen more than once but under ten times. The CDR3 DNA is TGTGCCAGCAGCTTAGGGCGGGAGTTCTACGAGCAGTACTTC. It specifies CASSLGREFYEQYF. The chain carries TRBV7-2 and TRBJ2-7; 7 positions agree with TRBD2. Germline CDR1 and CDR2: SGHTA and FQGNSA. This CDR3 is built from 14 residues. V lost 1 base, J lost 3 bases, and 3 bases stayed unmatched. Filled out from reference TRBV7-2 and TRBJ2-7, the complete variable domain reads GAGVSQSPSNKVTEKGKDVELRCDPISGHTALYWYRQSLGQGLEFLIYFQGNSAPDKSGLPSDRFSAERTGGSVSTLTIQRTQQEDSAVYLCASSLGREFYEQYFGPGTRLTVT.

The chain links TRBV29-1 to TRBJ2-3, with 7 bases matching TRBD2. Germline assignment: CDR1 SQVTM and CDR2 ANQGSEA. With V trimmed by 5 bases and J by 2 bases, 13 bases remained unmatched. The CDR3 has 16 amino acids. CDR3 nucleotides: TGCAGCGTTCAAGGGTTAAACAGCGGGGTCACAGATACGCAGTATTTT. It codes for CSVQGLNSGVTDTQYF.

The gene calls are TRBV29-1 and TRBJ1-4; no reliable D call. The CDR3 runs to 13 residues. CDR1 and CDR2 from the germline V gene are SQVTM and ANQGSEA. In DNA, the CDR3 is TGCAGTTGCGGCGCGGAAGTGGGAGAAAAACTGTTTTTT. Its protein is CSCGAEVGEKLFF.

V usage is TRBV28 and J usage is TRBJ2-5; D possibly corresponds to TRBD2 (5 bases). The CDR3 extends over 12 amino acids. V gave up 3 bases and J gave up 11 bases, with 13 bases separating them. Germline values: CDR1 MDHEN, CDR2 SYDVKM. CDR3 protein: CASSLSGNGQYF. CDR3 nucleotide sequence: TGTGCCAGCAGTTTGTCCGGGAATGGGCAGTACTTC.

This clonotype was found a few times. The chain uses TRBV7-2 and TRBJ1-2, with 7 bases fitting TRBD1. Germline CDR1 is SGHTA and CDR2 is FQGNSA. This CDR3 region has 14 residues. With V trimmed by 5 bases and J by 4 bases, 7 bases remained unmatched. This chain's CDR3 is CASSPKTGSYGYTF. The CDR3 DNA reads as TGTGCCAGCAGCCCAAAGACAGGGAGCTATGGCTACACCTTC.

This chain uses TRBV2 with TRBJ2-7; D assignment may be TRBD1 or TRBD2 (5 bases each). This CDR3 comprises 17 residues. Trimming pared 2 bases from V and 3 bases from J, leaving 20 bases between. The germline gives CDR1 SNHLY, CDR2 FYNNEI. CDR3 region: CASSERGVWDVLYEQYF. The CDR3 DNA reads TGTGCCAGCAGTGAACGGGGCGTATGGGACGTCCTCTACGAGCAGTACTTC.

This chain links TRBV15 with TRBJ2-4; D unclear. CDR3 size: 15 residues. The germline V gene encodes CDR1 LNHNV and CDR2 YYDKDF (reference sequence). V shed 3 bases and J shed 7 bases, with 16 bases lying between them. CDR3 region: CATSRDLMMNNIQYF. The CDR3 nucleotides read TGTGCCACCAGCAGGGATTTGATGATGAACAACATTCAGTACTTC.